The 24 T cell receptor beta chains below were found in one sample sequenced in a study of T cells in Graves' hyperthyroidism and ophthalmopathy. RNA transcripts yielded amplified TCR beta CDR3 regions. First-round RT-PCR targeting the TCR CDR3 was performed with the HTBI primer set. TCRdb passed the multiplex PCR reads through MiXCR, listing each CDR3 protein once. The table has around 400,000 distinct CDR3 sequences, approximately 25% seen once. Sequencing input: blood. All receptors come from a man in his fifties with Graves' hyperthyroidism.

The chain couples TRBV6-2 or TRBV6-3 to TRBJ2-1; TRBD2 matches at 9 bases. Germline lookup yields CDR1 MNHEY and CDR2 SVGEGT. J gave up 8 bases and V 7 bases, and 6 bases lay outside the gene matches. The CDR3 spans 13 residues. The CDR3 protein is CASTGTSIDEQFF. The CDR3 DNA follows: TGTGCCAGCACCGGGACTAGCATTGATGAGCAGTTCTTC.

This sequence joins TRBV27 and TRBJ1-2; 12 bases fit TRBD1. Germline lookup yields CDR1 MNHEY and CDR2 SMNVEV (reference sequence). This CDR3 spans 15 amino acids. J lost 6 bases, V lost 7 bases, and 9 bases had no gene match. CDR3 residues: CASKILGQGADGYTF. The CDR3 DNA reads as TGTGCCAGCAAAATTCTGGGACAGGGGGCAGATGGCTACACCTTC.

Ten or more counts support this clonotype. The chain joins TRBV2 to TRBJ2-1; 9 nucleotides match TRBD2. CDR3 length: 18 amino acids. J was trimmed by 0 bases and V by 10 bases; bases with no gene match: 16. The germline CDR1 and CDR2 sequences are SNHLY and FYNNEI. CDR3 coding DNA: TGTGCCATCCAGGGTGGGATAGCGGGAGTTATCTCCTACAATGAGCAGTTCTTC. This encodes CAIQGGIAGVISYNEQFF.

This clonotype has at least ten counts. The chain has TRBV6-1 and TRBJ1-2; the D is unclear. V was cut by 2 bases and J by 5 bases, with 9 bases left in between. The CDR3 spans 13 residues. The germline V gene has CDR1 MNHNS and CDR2 SASEGT. CDR3 DNA: TGTGCCAGCAGTGAATCGGGATCATATGGCTACACCTTC. It is translated as CASSESGSYGYTF.

This clonotype was found many times. The chain combines TRBV20-1 with TRBJ1-2; D is perhaps TRBD1 (5 bases). V was trimmed by 0 bases and J by 0 bases, leaving 11 bases between them. The CDR3 loop spans 15 amino acids. Germline V gene data show CDR1 as DFQATT and CDR2 as SNEGSKA (reference sequence). The CDR3 here is CSARDQGPSNYGYTF. Here the CDR3 DNA reads TGCAGTGCTAGAGATCAGGGTCCCTCTAACTATGGCTACACCTTC.

This chain uses TRBV5-1 with TRBJ1-4, with TRBD1 matching over 9 bases. After removal of 7 bases from V and 3 bases from J, the junction contained 13 bases not matched to a gene. Germline assignment: CDR1 SGHRS and CDR2 YFSETQ. The CDR3 totals 17 residues. The CDR3 loop reads CASGPGQGSPSNEKLFF. The DNA for the CDR3 is TGCGCCAGCGGACCGGGACAGGGATCTCCATCTAATGAAAAACTGTTTTTT.

J is TRBJ2-7 and V is TRBV28, with a possible D match to TRBD1 (5 bases). Germline V gene sequence: CDR1 MDHEN, CDR2 SYDVKM. V shed 1 base and J shed 1 base, with 11 bases lying between them. This CDR3 has 15 amino acids. CDR3 region: CASSLFGQGSYEQYF. CDR3 bases: TGTGCCAGCAGTTTATTTGGGCAGGGATCCTACGAGCAGTACTTC.

Many counts were recorded for this clonotype. The genes are TRBV6-1 and TRBJ1-1; D is unresolved. In germline, CDR1 is MNHNS, CDR2 SASEGT. CDR3 length: 13 amino acids. V lost 6 bases and J lost 1, with 9 bases in between. CDR3 amino acids: CASSPRENTEAFF. For the CDR3, the DNA is TGTGCCAGCAGCCCCCGGGAGAACACTGAAGCTTTCTTT.

CDR3 region: CASSYSQAAGELFF. The CDR3 DNA sequence: TGTGCCAGCAGTTACTCTCAGGCTGCCGGGGAGCTGTTTTTT. The chain has TRBV6-5 and TRBJ2-2; D is undetermined. CDR1 MNHEY and CDR2 SVGAGI come from the germline V gene. V gave up 0 bases and J gave up 6 bases, with 8 bases separating them. The CDR3 totals 14 residues.

This clonotype appeared many times. The genes are TRBV7-3 and TRBJ2-3; 16 bases fit TRBD2. The CDR3 is 17 amino acids. The V gene's germline CDR1 is SGHTA and CDR2 FQGTGA. V dropped 4 bases and J dropped 2; count of bases not matched to a gene: 3. The CDR3 sequence is CASSWGLAGGPTDTQYF. The CDR3 DNA reads as TGTGCCAGCAGCTGGGGACTAGCGGGAGGGCCCACAGATACGCAGTATTTT.

This clonotype has ten or more counts. The chain is built from TRBV7-2 and TRBJ2-3; D is tentatively TRBD1 or TRBD2 (5 bases each). V was trimmed by 4 bases and J by 1 base, leaving 9 bases between them. Germline CDR1 SGHTA, CDR2 FQGNSA. CDR3 size: 14 residues. This CDR3 is CASSSGTRTDTQYF. The DNA of the CDR3 is TGTGCCAGCAGCTCTGGGACCCGCACAGATACGCAGTATTTT.

Comment on this clonotype: This sequence may be a read error, since a much larger clone differs from it by one base. This chain joins TRBV28 and TRBJ2-3, with TRBD2 matching 10 bases. The CDR3 has 17 residues. From germline, CDR1 is MDHEN and CDR2 SYDVKM. Here the CDR3 DNA reads TGTGCCAGTAAGCTTAGGTCTAGCGGGAGTAGCACAGATGCGCAGTATTTT. Its protein is CASKLRSSGSSTDAQYF.

This clonotype was counted a few times. The genes are TRBV30 and TRBJ2-2, with TRBD2 matching over 11 bases. V dropped 3 bases and J dropped 7; count of bases not matched to a gene: 7. Germline V gene data show CDR1 as GTSNPN and CDR2 as SVGIG (reference sequence). This CDR3 spans 15 amino acids. CDR3 in amino acids: CAWSKTSGNVGELFF. CDR3 DNA: TGTGCCTGGAGCAAGACTAGCGGGAACGTCGGGGAGCTGTTTTTT.

The genes are TRBV11-3 and TRBJ2-3; TRBD1 aligns across 7 bases. Germline V gene sequence: CDR1 SGHNT, CDR2 YENEEA. Trimming cost V 4 bases and J 5 bases; bases outside gene matches: 6. The CDR3 is made up of 14 amino acids. The CDR3 nucleotides are TGTGCCAGCAGCTCACAGACAGGGCTAGATACGCAGTATTTT. Protein: CASSSQTGLDTQYF.

This clonotype has only a few counts. CDR3 coding DNA: TGCGCCAGCAGCTTCGGCAGAGCCTCTGGGGCCAACGTCCTGACTTTC. Protein product: CASSFGRASGANVLTF. This chain joins TRBV5-1 and TRBJ2-6; D gene unclear. The CDR3 is 16 residues long. The germline V gene encodes CDR1 SGHRS and CDR2 YFSETQ. V was shortened by 2 bases and J by 0 bases, with 9 bases between the two germline ends.

In regard to this clonotype: Just one base apart from a much larger clone, this may be a read error. The chain is built from TRBV18 and TRBJ2-3; weak D call: TRBD1 (5 bases). CDR3 length equals 13 residues. CDR1 and CDR2 from the germline V gene are KGHSH and LQKENI. CDR3 DNA sequence: TGTGCCGGCTCACCAGGGAACACAGATACGCAGTATTTT. This codes for CAGSPGNTDTQYF.

As concerns this clonotype: One base away lies a much larger clone, so this may be a sequencing read error. J is TRBJ2-3 and V is TRBV2; D not resolved. V was cut by 7 bases and J by 8 bases, with 16 bases left in between. The CDR3 totals 13 residues. The germline CDR1 and CDR2 sequences are SNHLY and FYNNEI. CDR3 residues: CASNLLYSRTQYF. In DNA form, the CDR3 reads TGTGCCAGCAACCTTCTATACTCCCGTACGCAGTATTTT.

The V call is TRBV24-1, the J call TRBJ2-7; D is ambiguous. The V end was cut by 4 bases, the J end by 4 bases, with 4 bases between. CDR3 length: 11 residues. Germline values: CDR1 KGHDR, CDR2 SFDVKD. The CDR3 DNA reads as TGTGCCACCAGTGACAGTTACGAGCAGTACTTC. Encoded protein: CATSDSYEQYF.

The CDR3: CASSQGRGRGTAQYF. The CDR3 DNA reads as TGTGCCAGCAGCCAAGGCAGGGGAAGAGGAACGGCCCAGTACTTC. V gene TRBV3-1 combines with J gene TRBJ2-5; TRBD1 is a possible D gene (6 bases). Germline CDR1 LGHDT, CDR2 YNNKEL (reference sequence). The V gene lost 1 base and the J gene lost 9 bases, with 18 bases spanning the gap. This CDR3 is built from 15 residues.

The J gene is TRBJ2-3, the V gene TRBV29-1; no reliable D call. The CDR3 loop spans 16 amino acids. The V end lost 4 bases, the J end lost 0 bases, and 17 bases lay between the germline ends. CDR1 SQVTM and CDR2 ANQGSEA come from the germline V gene. CDR3 amino acids: CSVAGVDGASTDTQYF. The CDR3 DNA is TGCAGCGTTGCTGGGGTGGACGGAGCTAGCACAGATACGCAGTATTTT.

The chain carries TRBV18 and TRBJ2-5; 8 nucleotides agree with TRBD1. This CDR3 has 14 amino acids. Per germline, CDR1 KGHSH and CDR2 LQKENI. V was pared by 3 bases and J by 3 bases, with 3 bases of the junction left unmatched. The CDR3 spells CASSPMTGEETQYF. In DNA form, the CDR3 reads TGTGCCAGCTCACCTATGACAGGGGAAGAGACCCAGTACTTC.

The chain links TRBV12-3 or TRBV12-4 to TRBJ1-5; no reliable D call. Trimming left V 6 bases short and J 5 bases short, with 11 bases between. This CDR3 is built from 13 residues. CDR3 in amino acids: CASRLAGDQPQHF. The CDR3 DNA reads TGTGCCAGCAGGCTGGCCGGGGATCAGCCCCAGCATTTT.

This sequence joins TRBV29-1 and TRBJ2-5, with 7 bases matching TRBD1. Germline CDR1 SQVTM, CDR2 ANQGSEA. Trimming took 6 bases from V and 13 from J; bases not matched to a gene: 5. The CDR3 runs to 9 residues. Here the CDR3 reads CSVGQDMYF. In nucleotides, the CDR3 is TGCAGCGTCGGACAGGATATGTACTTC.

This clonotype was picked up a small number of times. The chain joins TRBV19 to TRBJ1-5; D is uncertain. Germline values: CDR1 LNHDA, CDR2 SQIVND (reference sequence). The CDR3 consists of 12 residues. Trimming pared 9 bases from V and 5 bases from J, leaving 11 bases between. CDR3 region: CASRYGYQPQHF. In DNA form, the CDR3 reads TGTGCCAGCCGGTACGGTTATCAGCCCCAGCATTTT.